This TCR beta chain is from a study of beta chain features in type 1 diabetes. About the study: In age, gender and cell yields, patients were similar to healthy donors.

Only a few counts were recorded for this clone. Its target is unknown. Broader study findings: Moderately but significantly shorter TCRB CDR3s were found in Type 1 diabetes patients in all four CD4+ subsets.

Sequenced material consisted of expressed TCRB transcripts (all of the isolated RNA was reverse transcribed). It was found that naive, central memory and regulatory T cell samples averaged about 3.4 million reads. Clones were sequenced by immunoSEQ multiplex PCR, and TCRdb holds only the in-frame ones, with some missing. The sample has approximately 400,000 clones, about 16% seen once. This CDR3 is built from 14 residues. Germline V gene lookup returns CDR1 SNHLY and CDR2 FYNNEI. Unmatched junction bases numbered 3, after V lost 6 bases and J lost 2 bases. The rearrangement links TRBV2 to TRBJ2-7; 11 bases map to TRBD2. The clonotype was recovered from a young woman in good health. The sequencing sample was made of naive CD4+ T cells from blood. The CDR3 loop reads CASSRLAGTYEQYF. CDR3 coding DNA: TGTGCCAGCAGCAGACTAGCGGGAACCTACGAGCAGTACTTC.